This T cell receptor beta chain was retrieved from a study of blood T cell repertoires in COVID-19. Study-wide context: Specimens from acute and convalescent COVID-19 originated in the United States, Italy and Spain. The cDNA or gDNA used as material had been derived from T cells, B-cell-depleted T cells, or PBMCs.

Source study methods: Estimation of nucleated cell counts relied on the amplification of reference gene primers. The repertoire was sequenced with immunoSEQ multiplex PCR; TCRdb's copy has only in-frame clones and lacks some. V and J calls and clone size are as listed in that table; D and trimming were resolved from the DNA. The sample consists of 160,000 or so clones, 89% of them appearing once. CDR1 is MNHEY, CDR2 SVGEGT, per germline. The CDR3 is made up of 14 amino acids. V was pared by 6 bases and J by 6 bases, with 5 bases of the junction left unmatched. V is TRBV6-2 or TRBV6-3 and J is TRBJ1-5, with 10 bases matching TRBD1. The clonotype originates from a man in his sixties with acute or convalescent COVID-19. Sample: peripheral blood. The CDR3 DNA follows: TGTGCCAGCAGCATGACAGGGGGCGTTCAGCCCCAGCATTTT. This translates into CASSMTGGVQPQHF.